Presented here are 5 T cell receptor beta chains from one specimen sequenced in a study of blood T cell repertoires in COVID-19. This table comes from immunoSEQ multiplex PCR, and its TCRdb copy is limited to in-frame clones, with some not included. Of 95,000 to 150,000 clones listed, 55% to 75% are singletons. Sequencing was carried out using peripheral blood. Every receptor here comes from a human donor with acute or convalescent COVID-19. The donor label of this sample is uncertain.

The gene calls are TRBV7-9 and TRBJ1-2; 12 bases are a match to TRBD1. This CDR3 spans 17 amino acids. V lost 6 bases to trimming and J lost 4 bases; unmatched junction nucleotides: 12. CDR1 is SEHNR, CDR2 FQNEAQ, per germline (reference sequence). CDR3 DNA sequence: TGTGCCAGCAGTTTGATGGGACAGGGGGCGCCTGGCTATGGCTACACCTTC. Amino acid sequence: CASSLMGQGAPGYGYTF.

The chain uses TRBV24-1 and TRBJ1-1, with 10 bases aligning to TRBD1. The CDR3 extends over 13 amino acids. Per germline, CDR1 KGHDR and CDR2 SFDVKD. V was clipped by 7 bases and J by 5 bases; unmatched bases: 3. CDR3 in amino acids: CATRRTGGTEAFF. The DNA of the CDR3 is TGTGCCACCAGACGGACAGGGGGTACTGAAGCTTTCTTT.

V gene TRBV28 combines with J gene TRBJ1-6; D possibly corresponds to TRBD1 (6 bases). Trimming left V 8 bases short and J 7 bases short, with 15 bases between. There are 14 residues in the CDR3. From germline, CDR1 is MDHEN and CDR2 SYDVKM. CDR3 nucleotides: TGTGCCAGCTCTCGACAGGTCGGGAATTCACCCCTCCACTTT. Translating gives CASSRQVGNSPLHF.

This sequence joins TRBV28 and TRBJ1-6; D is uncertain. The V end lost 6 bases, the J end lost 0 bases, and 6 bases lay between the germline ends. The germline V gene encodes CDR1 MDHEN and CDR2 SYDVKM. This CDR3 has 14 amino acids. In nucleotides, the CDR3 is TGTGCCAGCAGGGAGAGCTCCTATAATTCACCCCTCCACTTT. Its protein product is CASRESSYNSPLHF.

The V gene is TRBV4-1, the J gene TRBJ1-2; the D is unclear. The CDR3 totals 11 residues. V lost 5 bases to trimming and J lost 9 bases, with 10 bases between them. Germline values: CDR1 MGHRA, CDR2 YSYEKL. The CDR3 bases are TGCGCCAGCAGCGGCGGGGTTAGCTACACCTTC. This encodes CASSGGVSYTF.